The 10 T cell receptor beta chains listed next were all sequenced from one sample in a study of beta chain features in type 1 diabetes. As every portion of the isolated RNA was reverse transcribed, the sequencing read expressed TCRB transcripts. The repertoire was sequenced with immunoSEQ multiplex PCR; TCRdb's copy has only in-frame clones and lacks some. The sample comprises about 150,000 clones, around 10% of which are singletons, and approximately 2% rests with the top ten. Sequenced input: central memory CD4+ T cells from blood. All receptors derive from a man aged 18 to 29 in good health.

The chain is built from TRBV15 and TRBJ2-1, with D perhaps matching TRBD2 (5 bases). The CDR3 runs 15 residues. Germline V lookup: CDR1 LNHNV, CDR2 YYDKDF (reference sequence). Trimming took off 3 bases at V and 3 bases at J, with 12 bases between the two ends. In DNA form, the CDR3 reads TGTGCCACCAGCAGCGCTAGCTCTTTCTACAATGAGCAGTTCTTC. Amino acid sequence: CATSSASSFYNEQFF.

This clone was seen ten or more times. J is TRBJ2-5 and V is TRBV6-6, with D perhaps assigned TRBD1 or TRBD2 (5 bases each). CDR3 length equals 13 residues. Germline lookup yields CDR1 MNHNY and CDR2 SVGAGI (reference sequence). V was cut by 6 bases and J by 5 bases, with 13 bases left in between. The CDR3 region is CASRRQPGETQYF. CDR3 DNA: TGTGCCAGCAGACGACAGCCGGGGGAGACCCAGTACTTC.

This clone showed up just a few times. The chain employs TRBV7-9 and TRBJ2-1, with TRBD2 identical over 7 bases. The CDR3 length is 15 residues. The germline gives CDR1 SEHNR, CDR2 FQNEAQ (reference sequence). The V gene end was trimmed by 1 base and the J gene end by 7 bases; junction bases not matched to a gene: 7. As DNA, the CDR3 is TGTGCCAGCAGCTTAGGGACTAGTCGAGGGAATGAGCAGTTCTTC. It is translated as CASSLGTSRGNEQFF.

This chain uses TRBV28 with TRBJ2-1, with 8 positions matching TRBD2. The CDR3 is 15 residues long. V lost 5 bases and J lost 6; bases outside the gene matches: 9. The germline CDR1 and CDR2 sequences are MDHEN and SYDVKM. The CDR3 reads CASSIGSGVANEQFF. CDR3 in DNA: TGTGCCAGCAGTATAGGTAGCGGGGTGGCCAATGAGCAGTTCTTC.

The rearrangement uses TRBV19 and TRBJ2-7; tentatively, D is TRBD1 or TRBD2 (5 bases each). Germline CDR1 LNHDA, CDR2 SQIVND (reference sequence). Trimming took off 4 bases at V and 6 bases at J, with 16 bases between the two ends. This CDR3 contains 14 residues. The CDR3: CASSTVFSGTEQYF. CDR3 nucleotide sequence: TGTGCCAGTAGTACTGTATTCTCAGGGACCGAGCAGTACTTC.

This clone was observed a few times. Other DNA sequences in the same sample also yield this CDR3. J is TRBJ2-1 and V is TRBV4-3; D not certain. Germline V CDR1 and CDR2: LGHNA, YSLEER. V dropped 1 base and J dropped 1 base, with 11 bases sitting between them. This CDR3 has 16 amino acids. The DNA for the CDR3 is TGCGCCAGCAGCCAAGTGAACCTGGTGTCCTACAATGAGCAGTTCTTC. It translates to CASSQVNLVSYNEQFF.

This clone turned up a few times. The chain recombines TRBV30 with TRBJ1-2; no clear D gene. The CDR3 has 12 amino acids. Trimming took off 0 bases at V and 8 bases at J, with 10 bases between the two ends. Germline CDR1 GTSNPN, CDR2 SVGIG (reference sequence). The CDR3 loop reads CAWSVSEGGYTF. The CDR3 region has the DNA TGTGCCTGGAGTGTAAGTGAAGGCGGCTACACCTTC. The whole variable domain, filled in from reference TRBV30 and TRBJ1-2, reads SQTIHQWPATLVQPVGSPLSLECTVEGTSNPNLYWYRQAAGRGLQLLFYSVGIGQISSEVPQNLSASRPQDRQFILSSKKLLLSDSGFYLCAWSVSEGGYTFGSGTRLTVV.

The chain employs TRBV7-2 and TRBJ2-6; perhaps TRBD1 as D (6 bases). The CDR3 is made up of 18 amino acids. Germline loops: CDR1 SGHTA, CDR2 FQGNSA. Trimming shortened V by 5 bases and J by 1 base, and 18 bases separated the two germline ends. CDR3 sequence (DNA): TGTGCCAGCAGCGCCAGACAGGCCAGCTCGTCTGGGGCCAACGTCCTGACTTTC. This codes for CASSARQASSSGANVLTF.

The sample holds a few counts of this clone. This rearrangement joins TRBV7-2 to TRBJ2-7; weak D call: TRBD1 (5 bases). Trimming removed 2 bases at V and 5 bases at J, with 10 bases between. The CDR3 consists of 13 residues. Germline CDR1 SGHTA, CDR2 FQGNSA. This chain's CDR3 is CASSLFQGNEQYF. The DNA of the CDR3 is TGTGCCAGCAGCTTATTCCAGGGAAACGAGCAGTACTTC. Drawing the rest from reference TRBV7-2 and TRBJ2-7, the complete variable domain is GAGVSQSPSNKVTEKGKDVELRCDPISGHTALYWYRQSLGQGLEFLIYFQGNSAPDKSGLPSDRFSAERTGGSVSTLTIQRTQQEDSAVYLCASSLFQGNEQYFGPGTRLTVT.

The chain employs TRBV19 and TRBJ1-2; a weak D match, TRBD1 (6 bases). CDR3 size: 12 residues. Trimming stripped 9 bases from V and 4 bases from J, with 12 bases between. CDR1 LNHDA and CDR2 SQIVND come from the germline V gene (reference sequence). The CDR3 DNA reads TGTGCCAGCCTAGGGGGAACCTATGGCTACACCTTC. Residues: CASLGGTYGYTF.